These T cell receptor beta chains were read from a single sample in a study of T cells in Graves' hyperthyroidism and ophthalmopathy. From the multiplex PCR reads, TCRdb called clonotypes with MiXCR, one entry per CDR3 protein. The top ten clones hold around 30% of a sample with hundreds of thousands of distinct CDR3 sequences, just over 35% of them seen once. The source material was blood. These receptors came from a woman between 40 and 55 years old with Graves' hyperthyroidism. Each CDR3 is given with its conserved first and last residue. The order of the fields is V gene, J gene, clone size, D gene, CDR3 DNA, CDR3 protein. The D gene is left open where the match is weak. Expanded clones get a size class; other rows say once, few or many, or leave the size out.

v_gene: TRBV7-8; j_gene: TRBJ2-7; abundance: many; d_gene: TRBD1; CDR3nt: TGTGCCAGCAGTTCCAGGGACAGGGGTCCCTACGAGCAGTACTTC; CDR3aa: CASSSRDRGPYEQYF
v_gene: TRBV6-1; j_gene: TRBJ1-3; abundance: few; d_gene: NA; CDR3nt: TGTGCCAGCCAGGAGGACTTTTGGTCTGGAAACACCATATATTTT; CDR3aa: CASQEDFWSGNTIYF
v_gene: TRBV10-2; j_gene: TRBJ2-5; abundance: NA; d_gene: NA; CDR3nt: TGCGACAGCAGTGAGTCAATTGGGGAGACCCAGCACTTC; CDR3aa: CDSSESIGETQHF
v_gene: TRBV27; j_gene: TRBJ1-2; abundance: NA; d_gene: TRBD1; CDR3nt: TGTGCCAGCTCCGACAGGGGGTTTGGCTACACCTTC; CDR3aa: CASSDRGFGYTF
v_gene: TRBV19; j_gene: TRBJ2-7; abundance: NA; d_gene: NA; CDR3nt: TGTGCCAGTAGTGCCCAGGCGGGGGCTCAGTACGAGCAGTACTTC; CDR3aa: CASSAQAGAQYEQYF
v_gene: TRBV15; j_gene: TRBJ2-6; abundance: NA; d_gene: NA; CDR3nt: TGTGCCACCAGCAGAGTTGGGCAGGGGGCCAACGTCCTGACTTTC; CDR3aa: CATSRVGQGANVLTF
v_gene: TRBV20-1; j_gene: TRBJ1-1; abundance: few; d_gene: TRBD1; CDR3nt: TGCAGTGTTCGAACACAGGGGGAGGCTTTCTTT; CDR3aa: CSVRTQGEAFF
v_gene: TRBV3-1; j_gene: TRBJ1-5; abundance: NA; d_gene: NA; CDR3nt: TGTGCCAGCAATAACAGGGCTAGCAATCAGCCCCAGCATTTT; CDR3aa: CASNNRASNQPQHF
v_gene: TRBV11-1; j_gene: TRBJ1-2; abundance: NA; d_gene: NA; CDR3nt: TGTGCCAGCAGCTTAGCCTCGGGGGCGCGTTCCTATGGCTACACCTTC; CDR3aa: CASSLASGARSYGYTF
v_gene: TRBV6-5; j_gene: TRBJ2-6; abundance: many; d_gene: NA; CDR3nt: TGTGCCAGCAGCCCCCGTAGCTCTGGGGCCAACGTCCTGACTTTC; CDR3aa: CASSPRSSGANVLTF
v_gene: TRBV14; j_gene: TRBJ1-6; abundance: few; d_gene: NA; CDR3nt: TGTGCCAGCAGCCAAATTAGGAATTCACCCCTCCACTTT; CDR3aa: CASSQIRNSPLHF
v_gene: TRBV7-2; j_gene: TRBJ2-7; abundance: NA; d_gene: TRBD2; CDR3nt: TGTGCCAGTAGCGGGAGAAACTACGAGCAGTACTTC; CDR3aa: CASSGRNYEQYF
v_gene: TRBV7-8; j_gene: TRBJ1-1; abundance: NA; d_gene: TRBD1; CDR3nt: TGTGCCAGCAGCTTAGGTGGGACAGGGGGCACTGAAGCTTTCTTT; CDR3aa: CASSLGGTGGTEAFF
v_gene: TRBV20-1; j_gene: TRBJ2-7; abundance: many; d_gene: NA; CDR3nt: TGCAGTGCCGAACGACTCCTTCAGGGGGGCTACGAGCAGTACTTC; CDR3aa: CSAERLLQGGYEQYF
v_gene: TRBV28; j_gene: TRBJ2-7; abundance: many; d_gene: NA; CDR3nt: TGTGCCAGCAGTTTACAGGGGATCCACGAGCAGTACTTC; CDR3aa: CASSLQGIHEQYF
v_gene: TRBV4-3; j_gene: TRBJ2-7; abundance: NA; d_gene: TRBD1; CDR3nt: TGCGCCAGCAGCGCCTCCGGGACAGGGTGGTACGAGCAGTACTTC; CDR3aa: CASSASGTGWYEQYF
v_gene: TRBV9; j_gene: TRBJ1-6; abundance: NA; d_gene: NA; CDR3nt: TGTGCCAGCAGCGTTGGGGGACCTACCGGTTCACCCCTCCACTTT; CDR3aa: CASSVGGPTGSPLHF
v_gene: TRBV20-1; j_gene: TRBJ2-5; abundance: NA; d_gene: TRBD2; CDR3nt: TGCAGTGCAAGACTAGCGGGGGGGCTAGTCGAGACCCAGTACTTC; CDR3aa: CSARLAGGLVETQYF